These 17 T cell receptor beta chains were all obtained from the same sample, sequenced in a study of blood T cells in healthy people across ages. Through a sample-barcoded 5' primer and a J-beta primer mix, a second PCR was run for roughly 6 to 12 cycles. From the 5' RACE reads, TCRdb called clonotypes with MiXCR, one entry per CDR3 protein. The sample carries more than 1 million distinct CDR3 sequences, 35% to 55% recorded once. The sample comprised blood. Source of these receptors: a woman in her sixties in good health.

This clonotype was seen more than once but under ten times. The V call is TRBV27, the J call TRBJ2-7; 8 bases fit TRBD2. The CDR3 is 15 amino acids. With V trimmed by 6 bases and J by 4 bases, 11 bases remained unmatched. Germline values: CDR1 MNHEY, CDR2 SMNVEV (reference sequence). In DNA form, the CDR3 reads TGTGCCAGCAGCGCCCGACAACTAGCGGAATACGAGCAGTACTTC. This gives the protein CASSARQLAEYEQYF.

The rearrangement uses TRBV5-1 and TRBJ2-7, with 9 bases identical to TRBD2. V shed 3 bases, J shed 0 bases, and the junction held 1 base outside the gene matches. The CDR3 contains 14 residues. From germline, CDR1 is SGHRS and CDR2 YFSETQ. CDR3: CASSWREGSYEQYF. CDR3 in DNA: TGCGCCAGCAGCTGGCGGGAGGGCTCCTACGAGCAGTACTTC.

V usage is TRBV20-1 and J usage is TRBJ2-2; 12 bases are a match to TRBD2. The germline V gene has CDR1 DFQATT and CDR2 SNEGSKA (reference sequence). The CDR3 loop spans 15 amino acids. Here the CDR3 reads CGVPSGRVITGELFF. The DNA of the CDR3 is TGCGGCGTCCCTAGCGGGAGGGTTATCACCGGGGAGCTGTTTTTT.

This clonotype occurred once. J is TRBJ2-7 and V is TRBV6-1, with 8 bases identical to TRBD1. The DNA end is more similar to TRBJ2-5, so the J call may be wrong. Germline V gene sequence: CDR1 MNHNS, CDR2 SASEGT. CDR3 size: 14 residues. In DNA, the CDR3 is TGTGCCAGCAGTGAAGGCTGGACAGGGGAGACCCAGTACTTC. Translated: CASSEGWTGETQYF.

CDR3 sequence reads: CATSSNPSGRATDTQYF. The CDR3 coding sequence is TGTGCCACCAGCAGCAATCCTAGCGGGAGGGCAACAGATACGCAGTATTTT. The chain combines TRBV15 with TRBJ2-3; 12 bases match TRBD2. With 3 bases clipped from V and 3 bases from J, the junction kept 7 bases outside the gene matches. Germline CDR1 and CDR2: LNHNV and YYDKDF (reference sequence). The length of the CDR3 is 17 residues.

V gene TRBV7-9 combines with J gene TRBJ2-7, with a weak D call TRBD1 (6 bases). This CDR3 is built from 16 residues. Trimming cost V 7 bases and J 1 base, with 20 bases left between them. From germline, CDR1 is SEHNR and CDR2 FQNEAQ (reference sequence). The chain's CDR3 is CASIIITGDRSYEQYF. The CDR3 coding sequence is TGTGCCAGCATCATAATTACTGGAGACAGGTCCTACGAGCAGTACTTC.

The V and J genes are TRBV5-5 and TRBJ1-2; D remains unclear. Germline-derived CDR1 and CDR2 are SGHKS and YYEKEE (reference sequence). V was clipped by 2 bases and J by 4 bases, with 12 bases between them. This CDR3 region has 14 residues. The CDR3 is CASSFNGFGYGYTF. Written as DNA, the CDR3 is TGTGCCAGCAGCTTTAACGGATTCGGCTATGGCTACACCTTC.

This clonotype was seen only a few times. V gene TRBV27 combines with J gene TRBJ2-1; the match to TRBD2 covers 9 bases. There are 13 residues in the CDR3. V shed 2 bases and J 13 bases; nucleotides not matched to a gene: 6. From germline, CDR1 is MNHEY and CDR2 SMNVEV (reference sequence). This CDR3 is CASSLAGGLEQFF. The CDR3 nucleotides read TGTGCCAGCAGTTTAGCGGGAGGGCTCGAACAGTTCTTC.

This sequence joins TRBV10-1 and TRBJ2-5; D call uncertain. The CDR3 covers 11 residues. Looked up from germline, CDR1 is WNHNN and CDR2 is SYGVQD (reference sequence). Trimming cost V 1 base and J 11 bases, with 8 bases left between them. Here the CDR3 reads CASSEYHRQYF. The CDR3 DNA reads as TGCGCCAGCAGTGAGTACCATCGGCAGTACTTC.

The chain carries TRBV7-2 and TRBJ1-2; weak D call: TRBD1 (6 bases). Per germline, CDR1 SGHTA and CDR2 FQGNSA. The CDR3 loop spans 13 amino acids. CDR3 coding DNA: TGTGTCAGTAGCAAAGGGGGGAGCTATGGCTACACCTTC. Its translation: CVSSKGGSYGYTF.

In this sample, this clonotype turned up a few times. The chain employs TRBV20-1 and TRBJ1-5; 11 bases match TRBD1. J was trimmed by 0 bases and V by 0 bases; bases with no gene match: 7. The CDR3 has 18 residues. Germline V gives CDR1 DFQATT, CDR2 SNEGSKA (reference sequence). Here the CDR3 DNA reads TGCAGTGCTAGAGAGAGGACAGGGGGCTCTGTTAGCAATCAGCCCCAGCATTTT. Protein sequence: CSARERTGGSVSNQPQHF.

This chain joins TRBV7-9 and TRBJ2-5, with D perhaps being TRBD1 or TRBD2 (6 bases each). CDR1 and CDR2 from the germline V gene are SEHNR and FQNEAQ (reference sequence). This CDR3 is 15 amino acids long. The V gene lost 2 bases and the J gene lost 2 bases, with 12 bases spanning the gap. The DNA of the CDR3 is TGTGCCAGCAGCTTAAGGGGGGACACACAAGAGACCCAGTACTTC. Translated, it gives CASSLRGDTQETQYF.

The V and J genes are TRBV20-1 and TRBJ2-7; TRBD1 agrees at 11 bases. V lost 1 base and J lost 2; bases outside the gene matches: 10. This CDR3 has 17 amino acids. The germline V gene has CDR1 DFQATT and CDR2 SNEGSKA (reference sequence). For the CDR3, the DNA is TGCAGTGCTAGAGCAAAGAGAAGGGGACAGGGGGCCTACGAGCAGTACTTC. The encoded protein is CSARAKRRGQGAYEQYF.

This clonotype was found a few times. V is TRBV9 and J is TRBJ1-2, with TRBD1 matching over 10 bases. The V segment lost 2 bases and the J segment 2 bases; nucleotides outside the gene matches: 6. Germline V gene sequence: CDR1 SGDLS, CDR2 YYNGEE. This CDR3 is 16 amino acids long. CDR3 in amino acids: CASSVGQGRPNYGYTF. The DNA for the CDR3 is TGTGCCAGCAGCGTGGGACAGGGGAGACCGAACTATGGCTACACCTTC.

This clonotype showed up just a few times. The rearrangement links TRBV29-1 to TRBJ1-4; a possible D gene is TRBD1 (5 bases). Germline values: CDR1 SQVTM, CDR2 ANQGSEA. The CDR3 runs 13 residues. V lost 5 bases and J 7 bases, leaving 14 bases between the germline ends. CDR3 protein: CSVSGSRSEKLFF. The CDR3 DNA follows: TGCAGCGTTTCAGGGTCTCGAAGTGAAAAACTGTTTTTT.

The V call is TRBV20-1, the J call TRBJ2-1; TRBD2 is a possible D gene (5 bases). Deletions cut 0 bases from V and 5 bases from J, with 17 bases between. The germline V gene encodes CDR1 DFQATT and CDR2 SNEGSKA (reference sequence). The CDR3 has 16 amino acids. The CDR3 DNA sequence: TGCAGTGCTAGAGATTGGGCCAGCGGAAACAACAATGAGCAGTTCTTC. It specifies CSARDWASGNNNEQFF.

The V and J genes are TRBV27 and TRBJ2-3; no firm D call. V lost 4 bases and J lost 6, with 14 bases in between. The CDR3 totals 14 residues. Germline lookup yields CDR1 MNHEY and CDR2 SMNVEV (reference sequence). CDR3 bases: TGTGCCAGCAGTTCCTACCTCCACCATGATACGCAGTATTTT. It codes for CASSSYLHHDTQYF.